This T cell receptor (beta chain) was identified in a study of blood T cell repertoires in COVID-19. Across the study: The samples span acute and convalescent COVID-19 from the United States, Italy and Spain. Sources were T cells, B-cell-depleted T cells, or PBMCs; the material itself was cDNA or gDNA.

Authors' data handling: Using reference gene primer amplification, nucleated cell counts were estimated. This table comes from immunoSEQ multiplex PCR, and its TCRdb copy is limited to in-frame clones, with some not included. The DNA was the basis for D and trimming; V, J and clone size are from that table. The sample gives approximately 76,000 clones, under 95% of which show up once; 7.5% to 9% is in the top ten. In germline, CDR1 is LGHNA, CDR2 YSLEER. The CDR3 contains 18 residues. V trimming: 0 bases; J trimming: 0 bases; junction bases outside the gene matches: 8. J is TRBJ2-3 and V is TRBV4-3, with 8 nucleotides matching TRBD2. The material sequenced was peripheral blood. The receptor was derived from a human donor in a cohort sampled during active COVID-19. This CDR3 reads CASSQDRTGGASTDTQYF. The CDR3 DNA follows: TGCGCCAGCAGCCAAGATCGGACGGGAGGGGCCAGCACAGATACGCAGTATTTT.